What follows are 30 T cell receptor beta chains derived from one specimen sequenced in a study of T cells in Graves' hyperthyroidism and ophthalmopathy. The CDR3 regions of TCR beta were amplified from RNA transcripts. The TCR CDR3 first-round RT-PCR relied on the HTBI primer set. TCRdb reprocessed the multiplex PCR reads with MiXCR, giving one entry per CDR3 protein. This table holds hundreds of thousands of distinct CDR3 sequences, about 20% found once. What was sequenced was blood. These TCRs come from a man aged 35 to 55 with Graves' ophthalmopathy.

J is TRBJ2-2 and V is TRBV6-1, with D unclear. Germline V lookup: CDR1 MNHNS, CDR2 SASEGT. The CDR3 loop spans 15 amino acids. V lost 4 bases and J 4 bases, leaving 13 bases between the germline ends. DNA for the CDR3: TGTGCCAGCAGTGCCCCCCCTCCCCGCACCGGGGAGCTGTTTTTT. Its protein is CASSAPPPRTGELFF.

Many counts were recorded for this clonotype. The chain uses TRBV2 and TRBJ2-1; 7 bases fit TRBD2. The CDR3 is 14 residues long. With 11 bases clipped from V and 5 bases from J, the junction kept 12 bases outside the gene matches. CDR1 SNHLY and CDR2 FYNNEI come from the germline V gene. The CDR3 nucleotides are TGTGCCTCGAGGCGTACGGGAGGTCACAATGAGCAGTTCTTC. Protein: CASRRTGGHNEQFF.

In DNA, the CDR3 is TGCGCCAGCAGGGGCGTGTTGGTCTATGGCTACACCTTC. Translating gives CASRGVLVYGYTF. This rearrangement joins TRBV4-1 to TRBJ1-2; D not certain. V lost 6 bases to trimming and J lost 4 bases, with 12 bases between them. This CDR3 is 13 amino acids long. Germline values: CDR1 MGHRA, CDR2 YSYEKL.

This clonotype was detected only a few times. This chain links TRBV13 with TRBJ1-4, with unresolved D. CDR3 length: 15 amino acids. The V end was cut by 5 bases, the J end by 8 bases, with 18 bases between. Germline V CDR1 and CDR2: PRHDT, FYEKMQ (reference sequence). The DNA of the CDR3 is TGTGCCAGCAGCGCTAGGAACTCCAACTCGGAAAAACTGTTTTTT. It translates to CASSARNSNSEKLFF.

This clonotype has ten or more counts. The V gene is TRBV24-1, the J gene TRBJ1-1; D gene unclear. CDR1 and CDR2 from the germline V gene are KGHDR and SFDVKD. The ends were cut back, 9 bases at V and 1 base at J, with 14 bases in the middle. This CDR3 is 14 amino acids long. The CDR3 nucleotides are TGTGCCACCCGACCACCGGGAACGAACACTGAAGCTTTCTTT. This sequence encodes CATRPPGTNTEAFF.

This clonotype was counted once. The chain is built from TRBV6-2 or TRBV6-3 and TRBJ2-7; D uncertain. Germline-derived CDR1 and CDR2 are MNHEY and SVGEGT. CDR3 size: 16 residues. Trimming took off 5 bases at V and 0 bases at J, with 17 bases between the two ends. In nucleotides, the CDR3 is TGTGCCAGCAGTCGCTCCATAGGACGAAGCTCCTACGAGCAGTACTTC. Its translation: CASSRSIGRSSYEQYF.

In this sample, this clonotype turned up a few times. The chain combines TRBV19 with TRBJ2-6; D remains unclear. V was pared by 6 bases and J by 2 bases, with 14 bases between. The CDR3 loop spans 16 amino acids. Germline loops: CDR1 LNHDA, CDR2 SQIVND (reference sequence). The CDR3 DNA sequence: TGTGCCAGTAGATCGTGGCTGCTGACTGGGGCCAACGTCCTGACTTTC. Its translation: CASRSWLLTGANVLTF.

This clonotype was picked up a small number of times. The V call is TRBV6-1, the J call TRBJ2-1; 7 bases line up with TRBD1. After removal of 5 bases from V and 8 bases from J, the junction contained 12 bases not matched to a gene. This CDR3 has 15 residues. CDR1 and CDR2 (germline): MNHNS, SASEGT. CDR3: CASSNGQAAVDEQFF. CDR3 nucleotides: TGTGCCAGCAGTAACGGACAGGCGGCTGTAGATGAGCAGTTCTTC.

This clonotype was detected only a few times. The chain joins TRBV10-3 to TRBJ2-2, with 7 nucleotides matching TRBD1. Germline CDR1 reads ENHRY; CDR2 reads SYGVKD. This CDR3 is 15 amino acids long. J was trimmed by 3 bases and V by 4 bases; bases with no gene match: 5. The CDR3 sequence is CAISGTGADTGELFF. CDR3 nucleotide sequence: TGTGCCATCAGTGGTACAGGGGCGGACACCGGGGAGCTGTTTTTT.

This sequence joins TRBV6-1 and TRBJ2-7, with TRBD1 matching over 7 bases. V shed 3 bases and J 3 bases; nucleotides not matched to a gene: 8. Germline assignment: CDR1 MNHNS and CDR2 SASEGT. The CDR3 is 15 residues long. Here the CDR3 reads CASSDKDRLLYEQYF. CDR3 coding DNA: TGTGCCAGCAGTGATAAGGACAGGTTGCTCTACGAGCAGTACTTC.

This clonotype was seen repeatedly, ten times or more. The rearrangement links TRBV2 to TRBJ2-7; 8 positions match TRBD1. V lost 5 bases, J lost 0 bases, and 12 bases stayed unmatched. The CDR3 loop spans 17 amino acids. Germline V CDR1 and CDR2: SNHLY, FYNNEI. The CDR3 sequence is CASSKDRALGSSYEQYF. CDR3 coding DNA: TGTGCCAGCAGTAAGGACAGGGCATTGGGAAGCTCCTACGAGCAGTACTTC. The variable domain in full, completed from reference TRBV2 and TRBJ2-7, reads EPEVTQTPSHQVTQMGQEVILRCVPISNHLYFYWYRQILGQKVEFLVSFYNNEISEKSEIFDDQFSVERPDGSNFTLKIRSTKLEDSAMYFCASSKDRALGSSYEQYFGPGTRLTVT.

This chain joins TRBV4-1 and TRBJ2-7, with 7 bases matching TRBD1. This CDR3 contains 16 residues. Germline-derived CDR1 and CDR2 are MGHRA and YSYEKL. V was clipped by 1 base and J by 7 bases; unmatched bases: 13. The CDR3 nucleotides read TGCGCCAGCAGCCAAGTGTCTAACAGGGGTTTCGTGGAGCAGTACTTC. Amino acids: CASSQVSNRGFVEQYF.

The J gene is TRBJ2-1, the V gene TRBV9; the D gene is possibly TRBD2 (7 bases). The germline gives CDR1 SGDLS, CDR2 YYNGEE. V was cut by 1 base and J by 1 base, with 12 bases left in between. The CDR3 runs to 16 residues. CDR3 sequence (DNA): TGTGCCAGCAGCGTACGGGGGGCTGGGTCCTACAATGAGCAGTTCTTC. This gives the protein CASSVRGAGSYNEQFF.

In its sample, this clonotype was seen a few times. The J gene is TRBJ2-5, the V gene TRBV20-1; the D gene is possibly TRBD2 (6 bases). CDR3 length equals 16 residues. Germline V lookup: CDR1 DFQATT, CDR2 SNEGSKA (reference sequence). Trimming pared 3 bases from V and 2 bases from J, leaving 19 bases between. In DNA, the CDR3 is TGCAGTGCTAGTCGAGAATCGGGAGTCGGGCAAGAGACCCAGTACTTC. This translates into CSASRESGVGQETQYF.

This clonotype was seen many times. The CDR3: CASSEASRGKGYTF. The CDR3 DNA reads as TGTGCCAGCAGTGAAGCGAGCCGGGGGAAGGGCTACACCTTC. This sequence joins TRBV6-1 and TRBJ1-2, with D possibly TRBD1 on 5 matching bases. The V and J ends lost 0 bases and 8 bases respectively, with 13 bases between them. CDR1 and CDR2 (germline): MNHNS, SASEGT. The CDR3 has 14 amino acids.

V usage is TRBV28 and J usage is TRBJ1-5; 7 bases line up with TRBD1. V lost 4 bases, J lost 6 bases, and 9 bases stayed unmatched. Germline assignment: CDR1 MDHEN and CDR2 SYDVKM. There are 15 residues in the CDR3. The CDR3 bases are TGTGCCAGCAGTTCGAAAACAGGGGTGCTTCAGCCCCAGCATTTT. Translating it yields CASSSKTGVLQPQHF.

This clonotype was seen repeatedly, ten times or more. The gene calls are TRBV20-1 and TRBJ2-3, with D perhaps TRBD1 (6 bases). The ends were cut back, 8 bases at V and 0 bases at J, with 18 bases in the middle. Germline V gene lookup returns CDR1 DFQATT and CDR2 SNEGSKA (reference sequence). The CDR3 totals 15 residues. DNA of the CDR3: TGCAGTTGTCCCCCGGGACAAAAAAGCACAGATACGCAGTATTTT. This codes for CSCPPGQKSTDTQYF.

This clonotype showed up many times. V and J are TRBV6-1 and TRBJ2-1; the match to TRBD2 covers 7 bases. CDR1 and CDR2 from the germline V gene are MNHNS and SASEGT. After removal of 5 bases from V and 3 bases from J, the junction contained 10 bases not matched to a gene. The CDR3 contains 16 residues. CDR3 DNA sequence: TGTGCCAGCAGTCAACGTGCTAGCGGCAACTACAATGAGCAGTTCTTC. Translating gives CASSQRASGNYNEQFF.

This clonotype was recorded a few times. The chain employs TRBV28 and TRBJ2-2, with D perhaps TRBD1 or TRBD2 (5 bases each). The CDR3 extends over 14 amino acids. Germline values: CDR1 MDHEN, CDR2 SYDVKM. Trimming removed 7 bases from V and 4 bases from J, with 13 bases in between. Written as DNA, the CDR3 is TGTGCCAGCATTGGGGGTGGAAGCACCGGGGAGCTGTTTTTT. Protein sequence: CASIGGGSTGELFF.

The sample holds a few counts of this clonotype. It may be a read error: a sequence one base away is much more abundant. The J gene is TRBJ2-1, the V gene TRBV11-2; the D gene could be TRBD1 or TRBD2 (5 bases each). This CDR3 comprises 18 residues. Per germline, CDR1 SGHAT and CDR2 FQNNGV. CDR3 residues: CARSIQLTGTPLGSEQFF. DNA for the CDR3: TGTGCCCGCAGCATTCAACTCACCGGGACCCCGCTAGGGAGTGAGCAGTTCTTC.

The chain employs TRBV29-1 and TRBJ2-7; weak D call: TRBD2 (5 bases). V was clipped by 7 bases and J by 6 bases, with 19 bases between them. The CDR3 totals 13 residues. Germline-derived CDR1 and CDR2 are SQVTM and ANQGSEA. The DNA of the CDR3 is TGCAGCGCCGAGGGAGCGGAGAGGAGCGAGCAGTACTTC. Translating it yields CSAEGAERSEQYF.

The count of this clonotype is one. At one boundary the junction diverges from the germline segment, which might be a read error. The chain joins TRBV7-6 to TRBJ2-1; TRBD2 aligns across 7 bases. CDR1 and CDR2 (germline): SGHVS, FNYEAQ. CDR3 size: 18 residues. CDR3 DNA: TGTGCCAGCAGCTTAGTGTTGTGGGAGGGCGCTTCCTACAATGAGCGGTTCTTC. This translates into CASSLVLWEGASYNERFF.

The genes are TRBV3-1 and TRBJ2-7; D gene ambiguous. The CDR3 runs 16 residues. V lost 0 bases and J 4 bases, leaving 16 bases between the germline ends. Germline CDR1 reads LGHDT; CDR2 reads YNNKEL (reference sequence). The CDR3 nucleotides read TGTGCCAGCAGCCAAGACTTGACCGCAGCGATATACGAGCAGTACTTC. Translation: CASSQDLTAAIYEQYF.

There are many counts of this clonotype. The chain recombines TRBV7-2 with TRBJ2-1; TRBD2 matches 8 bases. With 5 bases clipped from V and 12 bases from J, the junction kept 18 bases outside the gene matches. The CDR3 consists of 16 residues. The germline CDR1 and CDR2 sequences are SGHTA and FQGNSA. The CDR3 is CASSQGLEGSEGGQFF. Here the CDR3 DNA reads TGTGCCAGCAGCCAGGGACTAGAGGGATCCGAAGGGGGGCAGTTCTTC.

This clonotype was picked up a small number of times. The V gene is TRBV5-6, the J gene TRBJ2-1, with TRBD2 matching over 7 bases. CDR1 and CDR2 (germline): SGHDT, YYEEEE. CDR3 length: 15 residues. With 4 bases clipped from V and 1 base from J, the junction kept 5 bases outside the gene matches. The CDR3, as DNA: TGTGCCAGCAGCCCCCCTAGCGGTTCCTACAATGAGCAGTTCTTC. Translation gives CASSPPSGSYNEQFF.

In its sample, this clonotype was seen many times. The V gene is TRBV7-9, the J gene TRBJ2-1, with D tentatively TRBD2 (5 bases). V lost 8 bases and J 6 bases, leaving 14 bases between the germline ends. There are 13 residues in the CDR3. CDR1 and CDR2 (germline): SEHNR, FQNEAQ (reference sequence). This chain's CDR3 is CASCGREGNEQFF. Here the CDR3 DNA reads TGTGCCAGCTGTGGCCGCGAGGGCAATGAGCAGTTCTTC.

V and J are TRBV20-1 and TRBJ2-7; D gene ambiguous. This CDR3 contains 13 residues. CDR1 is DFQATT and CDR2 is SNEGSKA in the germline V gene (reference sequence). V lost 3 bases to trimming and J lost 4 bases, with 13 bases between them. The CDR3 protein is CSASPPPRYEQYF. Here the CDR3 DNA reads TGCAGTGCTAGTCCGCCCCCTAGGTACGAGCAGTACTTC.

This clonotype was seen a handful of times. This rearrangement joins TRBV9 to TRBJ2-2; unclear D gene. This CDR3 spans 14 amino acids. CDR1 and CDR2 from the germline V gene are SGDLS and YYNGEE. Deletions cut 1 base from V and 1 base from J, with 5 bases between. In nucleotides, the CDR3 is TGTGCCAGCAGCGTATCCGTGAACACCGGGGAGCTGTTTTTT. Translating gives CASSVSVNTGELFF. The variable domain in full, with the rest retrieved from reference TRBV9 and TRBJ2-2, is DSGVTQTPKHLITATGQRVTLRCSPRSGDLSVYWYQQSLDQGLQFLIQYYNGEERAKGNILERFSAQQFPDLHSELNLSSLELGDSALYFCASSVSVNTGELFFGEGSRLTVL.

This chain uses TRBV4-2 with TRBJ2-5; tentatively, D is TRBD2 (7 bases). This CDR3 spans 15 amino acids. Trimming shortened V by 4 bases and J by 5 bases, and 17 bases separated the two germline ends. The germline gives CDR1 LGHNA, CDR2 YNFKEQ. CDR3 loop: CASSPRGGQGETQYF. CDR3 bases: TGTGCCAGCAGCCCCCGCGGGGGCCAAGGGGAGACCCAGTACTTC.

This clonotype was seen repeatedly, ten times or more. The chain carries TRBV12-3 or TRBV12-4 and TRBJ2-7; D could derive from TRBD1 or TRBD2 (5 bases each). This CDR3 is built from 15 residues. V was trimmed by 6 bases and J by 2 bases, leaving 17 bases between them. CDR3 in amino acids: CASRPTGGAPYEQYF. The CDR3 DNA is TGTGCCAGCAGACCCACAGGAGGTGCCCCCTACGAGCAGTACTTC.